These 29 T cell receptor beta chains came from one sample sequenced in a study of naive and memory T cell subsets. An oligonucleotide containing a UMI was ligated to the 3' end of TCR cDNA. Amplification of ligated cDNA took four PCR rounds with SP2 and nested alpha and beta constant primers. TCRdb called the UMI-ligation and nested PCR reads again in MiXCR, with one record for every CDR3 protein. The sample carries about 25,000 distinct CDR3 sequences, 5% to 5.5% recorded once. Sequenced: blood. Receptors were obtained from an adult in good health.

This clonotype was observed at least ten times. The chain has TRBV9 and TRBJ2-3, with unresolved D. Trimming stripped 0 bases from V and 2 bases from J, with 13 bases between. The CDR3 is 16 residues long. Germline-derived CDR1 and CDR2 are SGDLS and YYNGEE. The CDR3 sequence is CASSVGGLGATDTQYF. In nucleotides, the CDR3 is TGTGCCAGCAGCGTAGGAGGCCTAGGCGCCACAGATACGCAGTATTTT.

At least ten counts were recorded for this clonotype. V is TRBV6-5 and J is TRBJ2-1, with TRBD1 identical over 9 bases. Germline V CDR1 and CDR2: MNHEY, SVGAGI. CDR3 length: 18 residues. The J segment lost 0 bases and the V segment lost 0 bases, leaving 6 bases of the junction unmatched. The CDR3 bases are TGTGCCAGCAGTTACTCCGGGACAGGGACCCGCTCCTACAATGAGCAGTTCTTC. This encodes CASSYSGTGTRSYNEQFF.

This clonotype has more than one count but fewer than ten. The chain joins TRBV7-2 to TRBJ2-5; either TRBD1 or TRBD2 may fit D (5 bases each). The V end was cut by 0 bases, the J end by 4 bases, with 6 bases between. The CDR3 extends over 13 amino acids. Germline lookup yields CDR1 SGHTA and CDR2 FQGNSA. Here the CDR3 DNA reads TGTGCCAGCAGCTTAGCGAGGGGAGAGACCCAGTACTTC. Translation gives CASSLARGETQYF.

This clonotype was counted between two and nine times. The V call is TRBV7-2, the J call TRBJ2-6; D may be TRBD2 (7 bases). This CDR3 is 18 amino acids long. Trimming left V 1 base short and J 0 bases short, with 13 bases between. CDR1 is SGHTA and CDR2 is FQGNSA in the germline V gene. The chain's CDR3 is CASSLGGGSASGANVLTF. The CDR3 coding sequence is TGTGCCAGCAGCTTAGGGGGGGGCTCCGCCTCTGGGGCCAACGTCCTGACTTTC.

This clonotype was observed a handful of times. The chain employs TRBV20-1 and TRBJ1-4, with D possibly matching TRBD1 (5 bases). This CDR3 has 13 amino acids. Germline loops: CDR1 DFQATT, CDR2 SNEGSKA (reference sequence). Trimming stripped 5 bases from V and 7 bases from J, with 14 bases between. The CDR3 here is CSAQGTSGEKLFF. CDR3 in DNA: TGCAGTGCTCAGGGAACAAGTGGTGAAAAACTGTTTTTT.

The chain uses TRBV7-9 and TRBJ2-1, with D possibly TRBD2 on 6 matching bases. V was cut by 5 bases and J by 5 bases, with 13 bases left in between. Germline CDR1 is SEHNR and CDR2 is FQNEAQ (reference sequence). The CDR3 has 14 residues. CDR3 DNA sequence: TGTGCCAGCAGCCCCGGGACTCCCAACAATGAGCAGTTCTTC. Encoded protein: CASSPGTPNNEQFF.

This clonotype was seen a handful of times. The chain has TRBV5-1 and TRBJ2-1; D ambiguous. With 5 bases removed from V and 3 bases from J, the gap between germline ends came to 15 bases. Germline CDR1 is SGHRS and CDR2 is YFSETQ. The CDR3 is 15 amino acids. The CDR3 sequence: CASRVTVGIYNEQFF. The CDR3 coding sequence is TGCGCCAGCAGGGTTACCGTGGGTATCTACAATGAGCAGTTCTTC.

This clonotype was seen repeatedly, ten times or more. This rearrangement joins TRBV29-1 to TRBJ2-1; 7 nucleotides align to TRBD2. The trim removed 4 bases at V and 2 bases at J, leaving 5 bases unmatched. The CDR3 runs to 14 residues. From germline, CDR1 is SQVTM and CDR2 ANQGSEA. The CDR3 protein is CSVGIGRTYNEQFF. CDR3 DNA sequence: TGCAGCGTTGGAATCGGGAGGACCTACAATGAGCAGTTCTTC.

This clonotype has ten or more counts. The genes are TRBV7-9 and TRBJ2-7; D unclear. The V gene's germline CDR1 is SEHNR and CDR2 FQNEAQ (reference sequence). The CDR3 is made up of 13 amino acids. V was clipped by 1 base and J by 2 bases, with 6 bases between them. The CDR3 region is CASSLDRAYEQYF. The DNA for the CDR3 is TGTGCCAGCAGCTTAGACAGAGCCTACGAGCAGTACTTC.

This clonotype was counted many times. The chain uses TRBV7-9 and TRBJ2-7; a weak D match, TRBD2 (5 bases). Trimming took 1 base from V and 3 from J, leaving 13 bases between them. Per the germline V gene, CDR1 is SEHNR and CDR2 is FQNEAQ (reference sequence). The length of the CDR3 is 15 residues. This CDR3 is CASSLDLGESYEQYF. CDR3 bases: TGTGCCAGCAGCTTAGACCTGGGAGAGAGCTACGAGCAGTACTTC.

This clonotype has at least ten counts. The chain employs TRBV7-3 and TRBJ2-1; D might be TRBD2 (7 bases). The germline V gene has CDR1 SGHTA and CDR2 FQGTGA. Deletions cut 6 bases from V and 12 bases from J, with 15 bases between. This CDR3 region has 12 residues. CDR3 DNA sequence: TGTGCCAGCAGAAAAGAGGGGGGGCCGCAGTTCTTC. Amino acid sequence: CASRKEGGPQFF.

The rearrangement links TRBV2 to TRBJ2-2; TRBD1 agrees at 7 bases. CDR3 length: 16 amino acids. With V trimmed by 6 bases and J by 1 base, 8 bases remained unmatched. The germline CDR1 and CDR2 sequences are SNHLY and FYNNEI. The DNA for the CDR3 is TGTGCCAGCAGGGCCAAGGGGGCGAGGAACACCGGGGAGCTGTTTTTT. Translated: CASRAKGARNTGELFF.

The chain links TRBV28 to TRBJ2-7; 10 bases are shared with TRBD1. This CDR3 region has 15 residues. In germline, CDR1 is MDHEN, CDR2 SYDVKM. Germline trimming cut 5 bases from V and 2 bases from J; bases unmatched to any gene: 6. CDR3 sequence reads: CASSPGTGAAYEQYF. As DNA, the CDR3 is TGTGCCAGCAGTCCCGGGACAGGGGCGGCCTACGAGCAGTACTTC.

In its sample, this clonotype was seen a few times. The gene calls are TRBV19 and TRBJ2-5, with 7 bases lining up with TRBD1. The V segment lost 6 bases and the J segment 5 bases; nucleotides outside the gene matches: 12. CDR1 and CDR2 from the germline V gene are LNHDA and SQIVND (reference sequence). This CDR3 is 15 amino acids long. CDR3 amino acids: CASSRPGQRTETQYF. The DNA of the CDR3 is TGTGCCAGTAGCCGCCCGGGACAGCGGACGGAGACCCAGTACTTC.

This clonotype has ten or more counts. The rearrangement uses TRBV20-1 and TRBJ2-3; the D gene is possibly TRBD2 (6 bases). Trimming took off 3 bases at V and 1 base at J, with 11 bases between the two ends. Germline values: CDR1 DFQATT, CDR2 SNEGSKA (reference sequence). The CDR3 contains 14 residues. CDR3 coding DNA: TGCAGTGCTAGTCGGGGGACGGGCACAGATACGCAGTATTTT. Residues: CSASRGTGTDTQYF.

This clonotype was detected many times. The J gene is TRBJ2-3, the V gene TRBV7-9; the match to TRBD2 covers 7 bases. The ends lost 11 bases at V and 8 bases at J; junction bases unmatched: 16. CDR3 length: 14 residues. Germline V lookup: CDR1 SEHNR, CDR2 FQNEAQ (reference sequence). CDR3 sequence reads: CAATRASGDATQYF. In nucleotides, the CDR3 is TGTGCCGCCACAAGGGCTAGCGGCGATGCTACGCAGTATTTT.

This clonotype was counted only a few times. The rearrangement links TRBV6-1 to TRBJ1-2; D uncertain. Germline values: CDR1 MNHNS, CDR2 SASEGT. V shed 0 bases and J shed 4 bases, with 9 bases lying between them. This CDR3 region has 14 residues. In nucleotides, the CDR3 is TGTGCCAGCAGTGAAGCTGGAGGGATCTATGGCTACACCTTC. Its translation is CASSEAGGIYGYTF.

There are a few counts of this clonotype. The chain links TRBV9 to TRBJ2-1; 10 positions agree with TRBD2. V shed 4 bases, J shed 9 bases, and the junction held 13 bases outside the gene matches. Germline V gene lookup returns CDR1 SGDLS and CDR2 YYNGEE. CDR3 length equals 16 residues. CDR3 region: CASSPAGTSDGREQFF. CDR3 bases: TGTGCCAGCAGCCCAGCCGGGACTAGCGACGGTCGTGAGCAGTTCTTC.

This clonotype was seen ten or more times. This chain uses TRBV6-5 with TRBJ2-1, with 13 bases that match TRBD2. The CDR3 has 16 residues. Looked up from germline, CDR1 is MNHEY and CDR2 is SVGAGI. V was clipped by 0 bases and J by 6 bases; unmatched bases: 2. The CDR3 DNA is TGTGCCAGCAGTTACTCGGGACTAGCGGGGATCAATGAGCAGTTCTTC. Encoded protein: CASSYSGLAGINEQFF.

As regards this clonotype: With a much larger clone just one base away, this may be a read error. Written as DNA, the CDR3 is TGTGCCAGCAGTCCTTACGGTCACGGCGAAGCTTTCTTT. It translates to CASSPYGHGEAFF. The V gene is TRBV6-6, the J gene TRBJ1-1; no reliable D call. V was trimmed by 5 bases and J by 8 bases, leaving 15 bases between them. CDR1 is MNHNY, CDR2 SVGAGI, per germline (reference sequence). The length of the CDR3 is 13 residues.

The table lists this clonotype with many counts. The chain recombines TRBV7-2 with TRBJ1-1, with D possibly TRBD1 on 6 matching bases. Germline CDR1 and CDR2: SGHTA and FQGNSA. Deletions cut 3 bases from V and 7 bases from J, with 9 bases between. CDR3 length: 12 amino acids. The CDR3 sequence: CASSFDRFEAFF. The CDR3 DNA follows: TGTGCCAGCAGCTTTGACAGGTTTGAAGCTTTCTTT. The full variable domain, in which reference TRBV7-2 and TRBJ1-1 provide the parts outside the CDR3, is GAGVSQSPSNKVTEKGKDVELRCDPISGHTALYWYRQSLGQGLEFLIYFQGNSAPDKSGLPSDRFSAERTGGSVSTLTIQRTQQEDSAVYLCASSFDRFEAFFGQGTRLTVV.

In its sample, this clonotype was seen many times. V is TRBV5-1 and J is TRBJ1-1; 7 nucleotides agree with TRBD1. CDR1 and CDR2 from the germline V gene are SGHRS and YFSETQ. The CDR3 runs 15 residues. Trimming removed 4 bases from V and 1 base from J; junction bases left unmatched: 7. The CDR3 DNA reads as TGCGCCAGCAGCCCGCGACGGACAGGGAACACTGAAGCTTTCTTT. Translating it yields CASSPRRTGNTEAFF.

This clonotype was detected many times. This chain joins TRBV10-3 and TRBJ2-3, with D possibly matching TRBD1 (5 bases). There are 15 residues in the CDR3. V gave up 0 bases and J gave up 3 bases, with 10 bases separating them. The germline gives CDR1 ENHRY, CDR2 SYGVKD. The chain's CDR3 is CAISESARATDTQYF. The CDR3 bases are TGTGCCATCAGTGAGTCAGCCAGGGCTACAGATACGCAGTATTTT.

This clonotype was observed at least ten times. The chain has TRBV6-2 or TRBV6-3 and TRBJ1-5; D remains ambiguous. The CDR3 runs to 17 residues. Trimming cost V 8 bases and J 0 bases, with 20 bases left between them. In germline, CDR1 is MNHEY, CDR2 SVGEGT. This CDR3 is CASRPTTAGFSNQPQHF. The CDR3 DNA reads TGTGCCAGCCGCCCAACCACCGCGGGTTTTAGCAATCAGCCCCAGCATTTT.

V gene TRBV3-1 combines with J gene TRBJ2-7, with no clear D. Trimming shortened V by 4 bases and J by 7 bases, and 8 bases separated the two germline ends. Germline V gene data show CDR1 as LGHDT and CDR2 as YNNKEL (reference sequence). The length of the CDR3 is 11 residues. The chain's CDR3 is CASSLAWEQYF. DNA for the CDR3: TGTGCCAGCAGCCTAGCTTGGGAGCAGTACTTC.

This clonotype was detected only a few times. V is TRBV6-2 or TRBV6-3 and J is TRBJ2-1, with 12 bases lining up with TRBD2. The CDR3 totals 16 residues. With V trimmed by 6 bases and J by 9 bases, 12 bases remained unmatched. Germline V gene lookup returns CDR1 MNHEY and CDR2 SVGEGT. CDR3 coding DNA: TGTGCCAGCAGGCTACTTCTAGCGGGAGGGCCGGGTGAGCAGTTCTTC. Protein sequence: CASRLLLAGGPGEQFF.

This clonotype was found many times. The chain carries TRBV7-3 and TRBJ2-1, with D tentatively TRBD2 (6 bases). V was shortened by 5 bases and J by 5 bases, with 10 bases between the two germline ends. Germline assignment: CDR1 SGHTA and CDR2 FQGTGA. This CDR3 has 13 amino acids. In DNA form, the CDR3 reads TGTGCCAGCAGCCAGGGACTCCACAATGAGCAGTTCTTC. Translating gives CASSQGLHNEQFF.

This clonotype showed up many times. The rearrangement links TRBV7-8 to TRBJ1-6; weak D call: TRBD1 (5 bases). V lost 1 base, J lost 10 bases, and 20 bases lay in between. Per germline, CDR1 SGHVS and CDR2 FQNEAQ. This CDR3 has 17 residues. CDR3 region: CASSLVPRGQGGSPLHF. The DNA for the CDR3 is TGTGCCAGCAGCTTAGTCCCAAGAGGGCAGGGAGGATCACCCCTCCACTTT.

Ten or more counts support this clonotype. A junction boundary mismatches the germline segment, possibly from a read error. The J gene is TRBJ2-2, the V gene TRBV7-2; D gene ambiguous. Germline V lookup: CDR1 SGHTA, CDR2 FQGNSA. The CDR3 extends over 13 amino acids. CDR3 nucleotides: TGTGCCAGCAGCCGTGATAGAACCGAGGAGCTGTTTTTT. This codes for CASSRDRTEELFF.